Listed below are T cell receptor beta chains from one sample, sequenced in a study of T-cell reconstitution after alpha-beta-depleted transplantation in children. MiXCR, applied by TCRdb to the PCR reads, yields one record per CDR3 protein. The data show roughly 100,000 distinct CDR3 sequences, approximately 5.4% seen once. Specimen: PBMCs, mostly from graft donor cells, collected 60 days after TCRalphabeta/CD19-depleted stem cell transplant. Receptors originate from a female patient younger than 10 who had a stem cell transplant for Fanconi anemia, so the T cells may come from the graft donor. Each CDR3 is given with its conserved first and last residue. The order of the fields is D gene, clone size, V gene, J gene, CDR3 DNA, CDR3 protein. D genes are given only for firm matches. A row's size may be missing; if present it is once, few, many or a size class.

d_gene: NA
abundance: many
v_gene: TRBV11-1
j_gene: TRBJ2-1
CDR3nt: TGTGCCAGCAGCTTGGTCGGAGTTCACAATGAGCAGTTCTTC
CDR3aa: CASSLVGVHNEQFF

d_gene: TRBD2
abundance: NA
v_gene: TRBV7-3
j_gene: TRBJ2-1
CDR3nt: TGTGCCAGCAGCAAGGGACTAGCGGACTCCAATGAGCAGTTCTTC
CDR3aa: CASSKGLADSNEQFF

d_gene: NA
abundance: NA
v_gene: TRBV27
j_gene: TRBJ2-4
CDR3nt: TGTGCCAGCAGTTTAGGCCCTCATGATACCCTAGCCAAAAACATTCAGTACTTC
CDR3aa: CASSLGPHDTLAKNIQYF

d_gene: TRBD1
abundance: many
v_gene: TRBV28
j_gene: TRBJ1-5
CDR3nt: TGTGCCAGCAGTTCCCTTTTACCGGGACAGGGGCTTTATAGCAATCAGCCCCAGCATTTT
CDR3aa: CASSSLLPGQGLYSNQPQHF

d_gene: TRBD1
abundance: many
v_gene: TRBV5-6
j_gene: TRBJ2-7
CDR3nt: TGTGCCAGCAGGCAACAGGGGGCGCGATACGAGCAGTACTTC
CDR3aa: CASRQQGARYEQYF

d_gene: TRBD1
abundance: many
v_gene: TRBV20-1
j_gene: TRBJ2-5
CDR3nt: TGCAGTGCTAGGGACAGGGGGTGGGAGACCCAGTACTTC
CDR3aa: CSARDRGWETQYF

d_gene: TRBD1
abundance: many
v_gene: TRBV20-1
j_gene: TRBJ2-7
CDR3nt: TGCAGTGCCAGAGACAGGGCTACCTACGAGCAGTACTTC
CDR3aa: CSARDRATYEQYF

d_gene: TRBD2
abundance: many
v_gene: TRBV20-1
j_gene: TRBJ2-1
CDR3nt: TGCAGTGCCCTGAGCGGGAGCTCCTACAATGAGCAGTTCTTC
CDR3aa: CSALSGSSYNEQFF

d_gene: TRBD2
abundance: many
v_gene: TRBV3-1
j_gene: TRBJ2-1
CDR3nt: TGTGCCAGCAGCCAAGTGGCGGGAGTCTCCTACAATGAGCAGTTCTTC
CDR3aa: CASSQVAGVSYNEQFF

d_gene: NA
abundance: few
v_gene: TRBV23-1
j_gene: TRBJ2-7
CDR3nt: TGCGCCAGCAGAACCCACCGACATCAATCTTCCTACGAGCAGTACTTC
CDR3aa: CASRTHRHQSSYEQYF

d_gene: NA
abundance: many
v_gene: TRBV11-2
j_gene: TRBJ2-2
CDR3nt: TGTGCCAGCAGCTTATTAATGGCCGGGGAGCTGTTTTTT
CDR3aa: CASSLLMAGELFF

d_gene: NA
abundance: medium-sized
v_gene: TRBV5-1
j_gene: TRBJ2-3
CDR3nt: TGCGCCAGCAGCTTGGCCGTAAGGGTTAGCGGCACAGATACGCAGTATTTT
CDR3aa: CASSLAVRVSGTDTQYF

d_gene: NA
abundance: many
v_gene: TRBV29-1
j_gene: TRBJ2-4
CDR3nt: TGCAGCGTTCGGGCAGGGCAAAACATTCAGTACTTC
CDR3aa: CSVRAGQNIQYF

d_gene: NA
abundance: many
v_gene: TRBV3-1
j_gene: TRBJ2-2
CDR3nt: TGTGCCAGCAGCCCCCTGATTAACACCGGGGAGCTGTTTTTT
CDR3aa: CASSPLINTGELFF

d_gene: NA
abundance: few
v_gene: TRBV27
j_gene: TRBJ2-2
CDR3nt: TGTGCCAGCAGGCTCGTTGGCGGGTCCCCCCTTATCACCGGGGAGCTGTTTTTT
CDR3aa: CASRLVGGSPLITGELFF

d_gene: NA
abundance: many
v_gene: TRBV28
j_gene: TRBJ2-7
CDR3nt: TGTGCCAGCAGTTTATACGGGTTGGCTTACTACGAGCAGTACTTC
CDR3aa: CASSLYGLAYYEQYF

d_gene: NA
abundance: many
v_gene: TRBV12-3/TRBV12-4
j_gene: TRBJ2-1
CDR3nt: TGTGCCAGCAGTTTTAATGGTACCCCTCGATTATTCTTC
CDR3aa: CASSFNGTPRLFF

d_gene: TRBD1
abundance: NA
v_gene: TRBV20-1
j_gene: TRBJ2-7
CDR3nt: TGCAGTGCTAGAGGGTGGCAGGGGGCATCCGAGCAGTACTTC
CDR3aa: CSARGWQGASEQYF

d_gene: NA
abundance: few
v_gene: TRBV2
j_gene: TRBJ2-5
CDR3nt: TGTGCCAGCAGCTCGGACGGGTTCCAAGAGACCCAGTACTTC
CDR3aa: CASSSDGFQETQYF

d_gene: NA
abundance: many
v_gene: TRBV28
j_gene: TRBJ1-2
CDR3nt: TGTGCCAGCACCCGCGGTTTGGATTCTCTCATTGGGGGCTACACCTTC
CDR3aa: CASTRGLDSLIGGYTF

d_gene: TRBD2
abundance: NA
v_gene: TRBV20-1
j_gene: TRBJ2-3
CDR3nt: TGCAGTGCTAGAGATCTTTTCCAAGGACTAGCGAACACAGATACGCAGTATTTT
CDR3aa: CSARDLFQGLANTDTQYF

d_gene: NA
abundance: NA
v_gene: TRBV5-1
j_gene: TRBJ2-5
CDR3nt: TGCGCCAGCAGCGTGTTGGGACAACAAGAGACCCAGTACTTC
CDR3aa: CASSVLGQQETQYF

d_gene: NA
abundance: many
v_gene: TRBV28
j_gene: TRBJ1-1
CDR3nt: TGTGCCAGCAGTTTTATTAGTTCTGAAGCTTTCTTT
CDR3aa: CASSFISSEAFF

d_gene: TRBD2
abundance: many
v_gene: TRBV30
j_gene: TRBJ2-5
CDR3nt: TGTGCCTGGAGTCTGGGGGGGGAGACCCAGTACTTC
CDR3aa: CAWSLGGETQYF

d_gene: NA
abundance: many
v_gene: TRBV7-2
j_gene: TRBJ2-2
CDR3nt: TGTGCCAGCAGCTTAAAGAGTGCGAACACCGGGGAGCTGTTTTTT
CDR3aa: CASSLKSANTGELFF

d_gene: NA
abundance: few
v_gene: TRBV7-6
j_gene: TRBJ2-3
CDR3nt: TGTGCCAGCAGCTTAGGAAACAGGGTTGTAACAGATACGCAGTATTTT
CDR3aa: CASSLGNRVVTDTQYF

d_gene: NA
abundance: many
v_gene: TRBV29-1
j_gene: TRBJ2-3
CDR3nt: TGCAGCGTGGAACCCTTTGGCACAGATACGCAGTATTTT
CDR3aa: CSVEPFGTDTQYF

d_gene: NA
abundance: many
v_gene: TRBV4-2
j_gene: TRBJ2-3
CDR3nt: TGTGCCAGCAGCCAAGGGTGGACCACAGATACGCAGTATTTT
CDR3aa: CASSQGWTTDTQYF

d_gene: TRBD2
abundance: many
v_gene: TRBV28
j_gene: TRBJ2-7
CDR3nt: TGTGCCATAGCGCGGGGGGGCTACGAGCAGTACTTC
CDR3aa: CAIARGGYEQYF

d_gene: NA
abundance: NA
v_gene: TRBV5-1
j_gene: TRBJ2-5
CDR3nt: TGCGCCAGCAGCTTGTGGGCGGCCCAAGAGACCCAGTACTTC
CDR3aa: CASSLWAAQETQYF

d_gene: TRBD2
abundance: many
v_gene: TRBV5-4
j_gene: TRBJ2-3
CDR3nt: TGTGCCAGCAGCTTGGACGTCGGAGCGGGAGGTGCAGATACGCAGTATTTT
CDR3aa: CASSLDVGAGGADTQYF

d_gene: TRBD1
abundance: many
v_gene: TRBV20-1
j_gene: TRBJ1-5
CDR3nt: TGCAGTGCTCGTAGACAGGGCGATCAGCCCCAGCATTTT
CDR3aa: CSARRQGDQPQHF

d_gene: TRBD1
abundance: few
v_gene: TRBV20-1
j_gene: TRBJ2-3
CDR3nt: TGCAGTGCAGGTCGACAGGGTGGGGCCACAGATACGCAGTATTTT
CDR3aa: CSAGRQGGATDTQYF

d_gene: TRBD2
abundance: many
v_gene: TRBV6-4
j_gene: TRBJ2-1
CDR3nt: TGTGCCAGCAGTCGCGTGGGACTAGCGGGCAATGAGCAGTTCTTC
CDR3aa: CASSRVGLAGNEQFF

d_gene: NA
abundance: many
v_gene: TRBV3-1
j_gene: TRBJ1-2
CDR3nt: TGTGCCAGCAGCCAAGCATACAACCCCCAGGGAAAGTATGGCTACACCTTC
CDR3aa: CASSQAYNPQGKYGYTF

d_gene: NA
abundance: few
v_gene: TRBV7-9
j_gene: TRBJ1-4
CDR3nt: TGTGCCAGCAGCCGGGACGGAAATAATGAAAAACTGTTTTTT
CDR3aa: CASSRDGNNEKLFF

d_gene: NA
abundance: many
v_gene: TRBV12-3/TRBV12-4
j_gene: TRBJ2-1
CDR3nt: TGTGCCAGCAGTTCCGGACAGCCGTTCTTC
CDR3aa: CASSSGQPFF

d_gene: NA
abundance: NA
v_gene: TRBV29-1
j_gene: TRBJ2-1
CDR3nt: TGCAGCGTTGTGGCGGAAATCTCCTACAATGAGCAGTTCTTC
CDR3aa: CSVVAEISYNEQFF

d_gene: TRBD1
abundance: few
v_gene: TRBV5-1
j_gene: TRBJ2-6
CDR3nt: TGCGCCAGCAGCTACTTAAATCGGACAGGGGGTCCCTCTGGGGCCAACGTCCTGACTTTC
CDR3aa: CASSYLNRTGGPSGANVLTF

d_gene: NA
abundance: NA
v_gene: TRBV12-3/TRBV12-4
j_gene: TRBJ1-6
CDR3nt: TGTGCCATCAGTTTATGGGGGACTCCGAGCTCCTATAATTCACCCCTCCACTTT
CDR3aa: CAISLWGTPSSYNSPLHF